The clone carrying this T cell receptor (beta chain) appeared once. These data belong to a study of blood T cell repertoires in COVID-19. CDR1 is SNHLY, CDR2 FYNNEI, per germline. The CDR3 consists of 12 residues. V lost 4 bases and J lost 3, with 7 bases in between. Clones were read by immunoSEQ multiplex PCR, and TCRdb kept only the in-frame ones, dropping some. Of hundreds of thousands of clones in the sample, 75% to 90% were seen once. This receptor was taken from a woman aged 65 to 85 with COVID-19, enrolled during active disease. Material: peripheral blood. The chain links TRBV2 to TRBJ2-7, with no clear D. The CDR3: CASSVSNYEQYF. The DNA for the CDR3 is TGTGCCAGCAGTGTCAGTAACTACGAGCAGTACTTC.